Given below is one T cell receptor (beta chain) in context. This entry belongs to a study of blood T cell repertoires in COVID-19. For the study at large: From the United States, Italy and Spain came samples of acute and convalescent COVID-19.

Data came from immunoSEQ multiplex PCR; TCRdb stores just in-frame clones and leaves some out. This table has about 75,000 clones, around 90% appearing once. Germline V gives CDR1 LNHDA, CDR2 SQIVND (reference sequence). V was cut by 5 bases and J by 6 bases, with 14 bases left in between. CDR3 length equals 13 residues. The chain is built from TRBV19 and TRBJ2-7; no clear D gene. Source material: peripheral blood. The receptor comes from a human donor in a cohort sampled during active COVID-19. CDR3 sequence: CASSDPTSSEQYF. Here the CDR3 DNA reads TGTGCCAGTAGTGACCCGACAAGTAGCGAGCAGTACTTC.